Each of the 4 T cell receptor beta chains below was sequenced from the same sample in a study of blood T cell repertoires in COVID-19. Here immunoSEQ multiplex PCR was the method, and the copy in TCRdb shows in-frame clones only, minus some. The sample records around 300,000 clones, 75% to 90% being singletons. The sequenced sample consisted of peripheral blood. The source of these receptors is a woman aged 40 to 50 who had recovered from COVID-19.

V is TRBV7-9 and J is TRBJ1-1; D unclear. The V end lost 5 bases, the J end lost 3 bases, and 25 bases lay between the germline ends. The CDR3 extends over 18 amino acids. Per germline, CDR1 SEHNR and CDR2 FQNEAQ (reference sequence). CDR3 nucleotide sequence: TGTGCCAGCAGCGGGGTGCCAGAGGGTGGCGGGAAGCACACTGAAGCTTTCTTT. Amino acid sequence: CASSGVPEGGGKHTEAFF.

The CDR3 reads CASSPGGEAAYNEQFF. The CDR3 DNA is TGTGCCAGCAGCCCCGGTGGAGAGGCGGCTTACAATGAGCAGTTCTTC. J is TRBJ2-1 and V is TRBV9; D not resolved. The CDR3 consists of 16 residues. Trimming shortened V by 4 bases and J by 4 bases, and 18 bases separated the two germline ends. Germline CDR1 SGDLS, CDR2 YYNGEE.

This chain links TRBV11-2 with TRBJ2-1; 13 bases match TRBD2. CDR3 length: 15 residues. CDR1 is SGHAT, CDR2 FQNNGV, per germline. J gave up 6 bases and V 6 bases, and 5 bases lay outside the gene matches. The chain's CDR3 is CASRRGLAGPNEQFF. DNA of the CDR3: TGTGCCAGCAGACGGGGACTAGCGGGACCCAATGAGCAGTTCTTC.

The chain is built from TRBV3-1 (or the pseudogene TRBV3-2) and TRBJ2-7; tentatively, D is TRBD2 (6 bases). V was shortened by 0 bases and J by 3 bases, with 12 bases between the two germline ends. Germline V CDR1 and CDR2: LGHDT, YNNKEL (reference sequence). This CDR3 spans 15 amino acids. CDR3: CASSQDQLAIYEQYF. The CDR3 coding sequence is TGTGCCAGCAGCCAAGATCAACTAGCCATCTACGAGCAGTACTTC.